This T cell receptor beta chain was identified during a study of blood T cells in healthy people across ages. Each donor supplied approximately 10 milliliters of peripheral blood. The amount of total RNA extracted per sample was at least 5 micrograms. Next came a second PCR, run for about 6 to 12 cycles, which used a sample-barcoded 5' primer along with a J-beta primer mix. The template-switch adaptor was a 5' adaptor with 12 random nucleotides. It tagged each cDNA molecule. Individual samples furnished no less than 2.5 million CDR3-containing paired-end reads apiece. TCRdb ran MiXCR on the 5' RACE reads and lists one entry per CDR3 protein. The sample lists about a million distinct CDR3 sequences, roughly 51% seen once, with 20% to 25% in the top ten. The CDR3 runs 12 residues. V was pared by 7 bases and J by 0 bases, with 7 bases between. CDR1 and CDR2 from the germline V gene are SQVTM and ANQGSEA.

V is TRBV29-1 and J is TRBJ2-1; possibly TRBD1 for D (5 bases). The sequenced sample consisted of blood. The sequence was obtained from a woman in her sixties or seventies in good health. The DNA for the CDR3 is TGCAGCGCAGGGTTCTCCTACAATGAGCAGTTCTTC. Protein: CSAGFSYNEQFF.